The 12 T cell receptor beta chains presented below share a single source sample, sequenced in a study of blood T cells in healthy people across ages (dated by TCRdb to between 2014 and 2016). The library relied on 5' RACE. Sequenced using an Illumina HiSeq 2500. A second PCR of roughly 6 to 11 cycles was run with a J-beta primer mix and a sample-barcoded 5' primer. In-frame beta chains were kept once TCRdb had trimmed the public reads at Q25 with fastp and called clones with MiXCR. Identical CDR3 proteins give one entry, which carries the most common genes and DNA. The sample table shows 600,000 to 800,000 distinct CDR3 sequences, and about 51% are seen once. The biggest ten clones account for about 13% of the sample. The sequenced material came from blood. Source of these receptors: a woman at least 80 years old in good health.

This chain uses TRBV13 with TRBJ2-7; TRBD1 or TRBD2 may be the D gene (5 bases each). Germline V CDR1 and CDR2: PRHDT, FYEKMQ (reference sequence). The ends were cut back, 1 base at V and 10 bases at J, with 23 bases in the middle. CDR3 length: 16 residues. CDR3 nucleotide sequence: TGTGCCAGCAGCTTAGAGGGGTCGTCGGGGAAGGAAACCCAGTACTTC. This gives the protein CASSLEGSSGKETQYF.

A remark on this clonotype: A much larger clonotype is one base distant, so this may be a read error. This chain connects TRBV28 to TRBJ2-7; D is uncertain. The closer fit of TRBJ2-5 to the DNA end suggests the J call may be wrong. CDR3 length: 13 amino acids. Germline loops: CDR1 MDHEN, CDR2 SYDVKM. The DNA for the CDR3 is TGTGCCAGCAGTGTCCCCCTCCGGGAGACCCAGTACTTC. Amino acid sequence: CASSVPLRETQYF.

This clonotype came up many times. The junction does not match germline at one end; this may be a read error. This chain connects TRBV28 to TRBJ2-7; D call uncertain. The CDR3 contains 12 residues. Germline V gene lookup returns CDR1 MDHEN and CDR2 SYDVKM. CDR3 sequence reads: CASSLSTYEQYF. Here the CDR3 DNA reads TGTGCCAGCAGCTTATCCACCTACGAGCAGTACTTC.

The chain uses TRBV12-3 or TRBV12-4 and TRBJ2-7; the match to TRBD2 covers 13 bases. The ends lost 2 bases at V and 1 base at J; junction bases unmatched: 5. CDR3 length: 17 amino acids. The CDR3 sequence: CASSLTGLAGASYEQYF. The CDR3 DNA is TGTGCCAGCAGTTTAACCGGACTAGCGGGAGCGTCCTACGAGCAGTACTTC.

Many counts were recorded for this clonotype. The chain recombines TRBV4-1 with TRBJ2-1; no clear D gene. Trimming cost V 6 bases and J 3 bases, with 18 bases left between them. Germline V gives CDR1 MGHRA, CDR2 YSYEKL. There are 16 residues in the CDR3. The CDR3 loop is CASRPPLVFYYNEQFF. CDR3 in DNA: TGCGCCAGCAGACCACCGTTGGTTTTCTACTACAATGAGCAGTTCTTC.

This clonotype has just one count. The chain employs TRBV3-1 and TRBJ2-7, with TRBD2 as a possible D gene (5 bases). The CDR3 contains 14 residues. Trimming removed 1 base at V and 4 bases at J, with 11 bases between. Germline CDR1 is LGHDT and CDR2 is YNNKEL (reference sequence). CDR3 in DNA: TGTGCCAGCAGCCAAGGGGTGGACTTGTACGAGCAGTACTTC. It is translated as CASSQGVDLYEQYF.

The chain links TRBV12-3 or TRBV12-4 to TRBJ2-1; 10 nucleotides match TRBD1. The CDR3 runs to 14 residues. With 5 bases clipped from V and 7 bases from J, the junction kept 5 bases outside the gene matches. The chain's CDR3 is CASSHGTGANEQFF. The CDR3 nucleotides are TGTGCCAGCAGTCACGGGACAGGGGCGAATGAGCAGTTCTTC.

This clonotype occurred many times. The chain is built from TRBV7-2 and TRBJ2-1; 9 bases line up with TRBD2. J lost 8 bases, V lost 6 bases, and 5 bases had no gene match. The germline CDR1 and CDR2 sequences are SGHTA and FQGNSA. The CDR3 is 13 residues long. The CDR3 spells CASSPLAGYEQFF. CDR3 DNA sequence: TGTGCCAGCAGTCCCCTAGCGGGGTATGAGCAGTTCTTC.

The V and J genes are TRBV15 and TRBJ1-1, with unresolved D. The V end was cut by 6 bases, the J end by 6 bases, with 17 bases between. The CDR3 totals 14 residues. Germline CDR1 is LNHNV and CDR2 is YYDKDF (reference sequence). The CDR3 is CATSLGPAKSEAFF. In DNA form, the CDR3 reads TGTGCCACCAGTTTGGGCCCGGCGAAATCTGAAGCTTTCTTT. Complete variable domain (other parts from reference TRBV15 and TRBJ1-1): DAMVIQNPRYQVTQFGKPVTLSCSQTLNHNVMYWYQQKSSQAPKLLFHYYDKDFNNEADTPDNFQSRRPNTSFCFLDIRSPGLGDTAMYLCATSLGPAKSEAFFGQGTRLTVV.

V and J are TRBV7-2 and TRBJ2-5; TRBD2 aligns across 8 bases. V lost 3 bases, J lost 11 bases, and 14 bases stayed unmatched. The V gene's germline CDR1 is SGHTA and CDR2 FQGNSA. The CDR3 is 15 amino acids. The CDR3 bases are TGTGCCAGCAGCTTCTCAGTCGGGAGGGCGGGAGAGCAGTACTTC. Protein product: CASSFSVGRAGEQYF.

For this clonotype: A read error may be the cause here, since a much bigger clone is one base away. This chain links TRBV20-1 with TRBJ2-1, with D perhaps given as TRBD1 or TRBD2 (6 bases each). The DNA end is more similar to TRBJ2-7, so the J call may be wrong. The germline CDR1 and CDR2 sequences are DFQATT and SNEGSKA (reference sequence). This CDR3 region has 16 residues. The CDR3 DNA reads as TGCAGTGCTAGAGGTGGTGACGGGGGCTCCTACAATGAGCAGTACTTC. Translating it yields CSARGGDGGSYNEQYF.

The chain has TRBV24-1 and TRBJ2-2; D ambiguous. V shed 5 bases and J shed 2 bases, with 11 bases lying between them. The CDR3 length is 15 residues. Germline V gene data show CDR1 as KGHDR and CDR2 as SFDVKD. CDR3 nucleotides: TGTGCCACCAGTGGGTCGGATCATAACACCGGGGAGCTGTTTTTT. This sequence encodes CATSGSDHNTGELFF.